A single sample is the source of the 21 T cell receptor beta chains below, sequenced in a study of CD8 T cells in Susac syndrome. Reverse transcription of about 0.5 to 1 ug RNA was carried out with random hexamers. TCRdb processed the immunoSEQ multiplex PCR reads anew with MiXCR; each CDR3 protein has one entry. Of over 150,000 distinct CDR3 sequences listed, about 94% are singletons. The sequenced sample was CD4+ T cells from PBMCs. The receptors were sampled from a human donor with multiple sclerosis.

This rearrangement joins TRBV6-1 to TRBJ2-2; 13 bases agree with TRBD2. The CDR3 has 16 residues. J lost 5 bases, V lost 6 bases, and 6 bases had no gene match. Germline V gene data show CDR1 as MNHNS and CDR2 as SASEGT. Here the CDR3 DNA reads TGTGCCAGCAGCCGGACTAGCGGGAGTTGGACCGGGGAGCTGTTTTTT. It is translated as CASSRTSGSWTGELFF.

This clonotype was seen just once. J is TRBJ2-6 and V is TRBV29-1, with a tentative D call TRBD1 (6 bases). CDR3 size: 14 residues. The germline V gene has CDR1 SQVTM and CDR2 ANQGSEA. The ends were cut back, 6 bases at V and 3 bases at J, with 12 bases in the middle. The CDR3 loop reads CSVYDRSGANVLTF. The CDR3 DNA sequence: TGCAGCGTCTACGACAGGAGTGGGGCCAACGTCCTGACTTTC.

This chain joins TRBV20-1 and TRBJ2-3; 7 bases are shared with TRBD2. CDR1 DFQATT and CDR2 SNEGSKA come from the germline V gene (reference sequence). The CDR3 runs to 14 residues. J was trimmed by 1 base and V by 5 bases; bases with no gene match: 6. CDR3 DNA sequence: TGCAGTGCTGCTAGCGGTACTGGCACAGATACGCAGTATTTT. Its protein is CSAASGTGTDTQYF.

CDR3: CASSHHRRGNEKLFF. CDR3 coding DNA: TGTGCCAGCAGTCACCACCGGAGGGGTAATGAAAAACTGTTTTTT. The chain is built from TRBV27 and TRBJ1-4; D possibly corresponds to TRBD1 (5 bases). The V end was cut by 5 bases, the J end by 4 bases, with 14 bases between. This CDR3 comprises 15 residues. Germline V lookup: CDR1 MNHEY, CDR2 SMNVEV (reference sequence).

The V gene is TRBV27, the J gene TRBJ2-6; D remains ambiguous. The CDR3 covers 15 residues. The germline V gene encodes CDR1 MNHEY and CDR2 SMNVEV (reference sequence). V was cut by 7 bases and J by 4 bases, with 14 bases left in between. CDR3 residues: CASTSLGLGANVLTF. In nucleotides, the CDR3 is TGTGCCAGCACCTCCTTAGGGTTAGGGGCCAACGTCCTGACTTTC.

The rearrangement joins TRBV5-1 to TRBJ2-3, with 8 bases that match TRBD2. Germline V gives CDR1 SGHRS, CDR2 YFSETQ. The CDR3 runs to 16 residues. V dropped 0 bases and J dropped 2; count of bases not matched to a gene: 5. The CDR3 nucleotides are TGCGCCAGCAGCTTGGGGATAGCGGGAACCACAGATACGCAGTATTTT. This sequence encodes CASSLGIAGTTDTQYF.

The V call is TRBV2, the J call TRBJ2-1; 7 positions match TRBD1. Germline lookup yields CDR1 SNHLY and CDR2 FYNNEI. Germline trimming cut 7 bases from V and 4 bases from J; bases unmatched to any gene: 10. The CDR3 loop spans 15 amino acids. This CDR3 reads CASKVGRDSYNEQFF. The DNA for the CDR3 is TGTGCCAGCAAGGTCGGCCGGGACAGTTACAATGAGCAGTTCTTC. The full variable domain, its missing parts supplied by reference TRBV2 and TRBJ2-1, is EPEVTQTPSHQVTQMGQEVILRCVPISNHLYFYWYRQILGQKVEFLVSFYNNEISEKSEIFDDQFSVERPDGSNFTLKIRSTKLEDSAMYFCASKVGRDSYNEQFFGPGTRLTVL.

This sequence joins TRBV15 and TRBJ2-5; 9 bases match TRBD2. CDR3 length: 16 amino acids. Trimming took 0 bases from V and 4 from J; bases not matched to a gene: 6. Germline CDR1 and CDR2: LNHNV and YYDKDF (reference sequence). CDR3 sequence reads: CATSRDQVSGRETQYF. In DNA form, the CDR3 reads TGTGCCACCAGCAGAGATCAGGTTAGCGGGAGAGAGACCCAGTACTTC.

The chain's CDR3 is CASHRNSNYGYTF. CDR3 nucleotides: TGTGCCTCACACAGGAATTCTAACTATGGCTACACCTTC. This rearrangement joins TRBV30 to TRBJ1-2; tentatively, D is TRBD1 (5 bases). Trimming took off 7 bases at V and 0 bases at J, with 12 bases between the two ends. CDR1 is GTSNPN and CDR2 is SVGIG in the germline V gene (reference sequence). This CDR3 is built from 13 residues. The entire variable domain, with the rest obtained from reference TRBV30 and TRBJ1-2, is as follows: SQTIHQWPATLVQPVGSPLSLECTVEGTSNPNLYWYRQAAGRGLQLLFYSVGIGQISSEVPQNLSASRPQDRQFILSSKKLLLSDSGFYLCASHRNSNYGYTFGSGTRLTVV.

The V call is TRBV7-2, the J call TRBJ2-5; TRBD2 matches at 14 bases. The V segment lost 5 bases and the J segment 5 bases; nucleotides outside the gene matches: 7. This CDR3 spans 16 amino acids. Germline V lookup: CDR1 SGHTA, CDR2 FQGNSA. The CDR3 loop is CASSPGLAGGQETQYF. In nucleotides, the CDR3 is TGTGCCAGCAGCCCCGGACTAGCGGGGGGCCAGGAGACCCAGTACTTC.

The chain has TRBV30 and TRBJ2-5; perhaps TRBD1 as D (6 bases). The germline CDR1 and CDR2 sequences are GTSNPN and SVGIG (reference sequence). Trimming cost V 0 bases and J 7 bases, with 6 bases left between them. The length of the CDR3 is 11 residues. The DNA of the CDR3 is TGTGCCTGGAGTGTAGGGGGGACCCAGTACTTC. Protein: CAWSVGGTQYF.

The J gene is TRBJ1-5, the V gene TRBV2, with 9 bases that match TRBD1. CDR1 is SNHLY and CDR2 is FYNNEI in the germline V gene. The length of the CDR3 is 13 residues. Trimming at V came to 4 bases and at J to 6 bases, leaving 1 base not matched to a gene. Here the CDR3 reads CASSGTGVQPQHF. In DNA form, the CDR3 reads TGTGCCAGCAGTGGGACAGGGGTTCAGCCCCAGCATTTT.

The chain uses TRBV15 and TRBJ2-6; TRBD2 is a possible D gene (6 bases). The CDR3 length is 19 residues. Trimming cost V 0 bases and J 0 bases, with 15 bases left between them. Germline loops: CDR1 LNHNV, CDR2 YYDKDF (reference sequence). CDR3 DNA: TGTGCCACCAGCAGAGAGATTGGGACTCACGTCTCTGGGGCCAACGTCCTGACTTTC. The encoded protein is CATSREIGTHVSGANVLTF.

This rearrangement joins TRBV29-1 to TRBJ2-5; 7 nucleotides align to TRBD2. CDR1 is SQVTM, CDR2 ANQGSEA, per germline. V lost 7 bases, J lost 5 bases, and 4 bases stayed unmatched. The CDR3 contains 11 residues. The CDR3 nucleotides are TGCAGCGGGGAGGGCCTTGAGACCCAGTACTTC. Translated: CSGEGLETQYF.

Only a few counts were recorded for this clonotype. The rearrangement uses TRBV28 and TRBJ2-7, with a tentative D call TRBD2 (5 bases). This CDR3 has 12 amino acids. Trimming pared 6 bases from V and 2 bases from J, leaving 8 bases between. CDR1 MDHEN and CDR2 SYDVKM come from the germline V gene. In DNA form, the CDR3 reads TGTGCCAGCAGGCCCGGGACCTACGAGCAGTACTTC. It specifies CASRPGTYEQYF.

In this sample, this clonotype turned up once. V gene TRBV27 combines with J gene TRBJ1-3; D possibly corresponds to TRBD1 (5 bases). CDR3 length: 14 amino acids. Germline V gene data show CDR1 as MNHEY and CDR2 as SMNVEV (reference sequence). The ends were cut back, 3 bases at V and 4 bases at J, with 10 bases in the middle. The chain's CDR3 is CASSFAGRGNTIYF. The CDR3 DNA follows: TGTGCCAGCAGTTTTGCAGGGCGGGGAAACACCATATATTTT.

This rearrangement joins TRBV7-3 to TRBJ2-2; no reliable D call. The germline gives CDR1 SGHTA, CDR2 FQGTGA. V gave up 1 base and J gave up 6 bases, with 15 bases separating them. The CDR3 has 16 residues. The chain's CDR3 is CASSLIGPDGAGELFF. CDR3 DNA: TGTGCCAGCAGCTTAATCGGGCCTGATGGGGCCGGGGAGCTGTTTTTT.

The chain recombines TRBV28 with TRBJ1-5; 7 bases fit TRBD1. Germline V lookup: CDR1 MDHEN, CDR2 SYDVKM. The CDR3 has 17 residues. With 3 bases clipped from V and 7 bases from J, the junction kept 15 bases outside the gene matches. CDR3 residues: CASSLYLSGQPRQPQHF. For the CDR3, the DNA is TGTGCCAGCAGTTTGTATCTCTCGGGACAGCCCAGGCAGCCCCAGCATTTT.

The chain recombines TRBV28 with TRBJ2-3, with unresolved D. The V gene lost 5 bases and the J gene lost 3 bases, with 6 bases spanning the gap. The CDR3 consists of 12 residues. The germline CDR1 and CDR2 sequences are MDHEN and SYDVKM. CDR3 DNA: TGTGCCAGCAGTGTGACTACAGATACGCAGTATTTT. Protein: CASSVTTDTQYF.

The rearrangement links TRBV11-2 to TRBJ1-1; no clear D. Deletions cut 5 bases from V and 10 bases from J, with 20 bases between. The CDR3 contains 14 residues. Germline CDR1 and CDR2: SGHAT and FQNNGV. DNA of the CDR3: TGTGCCAGCAGCCCGGACGGATACTCCCGGGGAGCTTTCTTT. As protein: CASSPDGYSRGAFF.

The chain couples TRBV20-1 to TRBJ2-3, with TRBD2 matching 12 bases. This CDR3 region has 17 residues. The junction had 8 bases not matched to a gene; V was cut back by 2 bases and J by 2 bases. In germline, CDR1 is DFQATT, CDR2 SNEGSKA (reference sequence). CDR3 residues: CSARSLLAGGPTDTQYF. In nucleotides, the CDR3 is TGCAGTGCTAGAAGCCTACTAGCGGGGGGACCCACAGATACGCAGTATTTT.